Below, 30 T cell receptor beta chains from the same sample are listed, as sequenced in a study of T cells expressing NK-cell markers. Following a re-call of the 5' RACE reads, TCRdb has one entry per CDR3 protein and lacks DNA. The sample includes 350,000 to 450,000 distinct CDR3 sequences. Sequencing was performed on blood T cells: a sorted CD56 or NKG2C T cell subset, CD4+ or CD8+ T cells, or bulk PBMC T cells (not recorded which). Every receptor here comes from a man aged 18-70 years in good health.

The J gene is TRBJ2-5, the V gene TRBV5-6; there is no DNA to check the TCRdb D call of TRBD2. The CDR3 has 19 amino acids. The germline V gene encodes CDR1 SGHDT and CDR2 YYEEEE. The CDR3 sequence: CASSFRLAGGPAFAETQYF.

The V gene is TRBV27, the J gene TRBJ2-5. Germline CDR1 reads MNHEY; CDR2 reads SMNVEV (reference sequence). This CDR3 contains 14 residues. CDR3 residues: CASSRQVGKETQYF.

The chain uses TRBV5-1 and TRBJ1-2; TCRdb's assignment of TRBD1 cannot be checked, as there is no DNA. The CDR3 spans 15 residues. Looked up from germline, CDR1 is SGHRS and CDR2 is YFSETQ. This chain's CDR3 is CASSSRQGGPYGYTF.

The J gene is TRBJ2-1, the V gene TRBV6-7. TRBV6-7 has ORF status, its function being uncertain. The CDR3 sequence is 11 residues long. The CDR3 spells CASSYCCEQFF.

The V call is TRBV20-1, the J call TRBJ2-5. This CDR3 comprises 13 residues. Germline V gene sequence: CDR1 DFQATT, CDR2 SNEGSKA (reference sequence). The CDR3 protein is CSAKHARFGTQYF.

This sequence joins TRBV20-1 and TRBJ1-1; the TRBD1 assignment by TCRdb is unverifiable without DNA. CDR3 length equals 12 residues. Looked up from germline, CDR1 is DFQATT and CDR2 is SNEGSKA (reference sequence). CDR3 sequence reads: CSVGSGVVEAFF.

This chain links TRBV6-1 with TRBJ2-5. The CDR3 length is 12 residues. CDR1 MNHNS and CDR2 SASEGT come from the germline V gene. CDR3 sequence reads: CASRAAVETQYF.

The chain is built from TRBV21-1 and TRBJ2-3; the D call of TRBD2 rests on TCRdb alone, since no DNA is present to check it. TRBV21-1 represents a pseudogene. The length of the CDR3 is 17 residues. CDR3: CASSPEAGLAGSDTQYF.

This rearrangement joins TRBV5-6 to TRBJ2-1; TCRdb's D call, TRBD1, is unchecked because there is no DNA. The germline CDR1 and CDR2 sequences are SGHDT and YYEEEE. The CDR3 sequence is 18 residues long. The CDR3 sequence is CASSLIGHATGRRNEQFF.

The chain is built from TRBV7-8 and TRBJ1-6; TCRdb's D call, TRBD1, is unchecked because there is no DNA. CDR3 size: 15 residues. CDR1 SGHVS and CDR2 FQNEAQ come from the germline V gene. CDR3: CASSLVPRGLSPLHF.

V gene TRBV3-1 combines with J gene TRBJ2-6. This CDR3 spans 16 amino acids. Germline-derived CDR1 and CDR2 are LGHDT and YNNKEL (reference sequence). The CDR3: CASRRTRVSGANVLTF.

This chain uses TRBV28 with TRBJ2-5; with no DNA, the TCRdb D assignment of TRBD1 cannot be verified. CDR1 is MDHEN and CDR2 is SYDVKM in the germline V gene. This CDR3 is 16 amino acids long. CDR3 in amino acids: CASSTAGQVRGETQYF. Based on the CDR3 plus reference TRBV28 and TRBJ2-5, the full variable domain is DVKVTQSSRYLVKRTGEKVFLECVQDMDHENMFWYRQDPGLGLRLIYFSYDVKMKEKGDIPEGYSVSREKKERFSLILESASTNQTSMYLCASSTAGQVRGETQYFGPGTRLLVL.

V gene TRBV25-1 combines with J gene TRBJ2-4; TCRdb indicates TRBD1, and absent DNA this call remains unverified. The CDR3 is made up of 13 amino acids. The V gene's germline CDR1 is MGHDK and CDR2 SYGVNS. The CDR3 region is CASSATGRNIQYF.

The chain has TRBV19 and TRBJ1-4; the D call from TCRdb, TRBD1, cannot be confirmed without DNA. This CDR3 contains 17 residues. Germline lookup yields CDR1 LNHDA and CDR2 SQIVND (reference sequence). The CDR3 protein is CASSPRTGDATNEKLFF.

The V and J genes are TRBV7-9 and TRBJ2-5; TCRdb lists TRBD1, though no DNA is available to test this call. The germline gives CDR1 SEHNR, CDR2 FQNEAQ (reference sequence). The CDR3 is 14 residues long. CDR3 in amino acids: CASRPGGKGETQYF.

V usage is TRBV15 and J usage is TRBJ2-1; TCRdb gives TRBD1 as the D gene, but with no DNA this cannot be confirmed. CDR3 length: 16 amino acids. Looked up from germline, CDR1 is LNHNV and CDR2 is YYDKDF (reference sequence). The CDR3 sequence: CATSRDQLGQQNEQFF.

The V gene is TRBV10-3, the J gene TRBJ2-5; TCRdb picks TRBD2, but there is no DNA to check that call. Germline V gene data show CDR1 as ENHRY and CDR2 as SYGVKD. CDR3 length: 14 residues. CDR3 loop: CAISEPEGVETQYF.

This chain joins TRBV5-5 and TRBJ2-1; no DNA is available, so the TRBD2 call from TCRdb remains unchecked. Germline lookup yields CDR1 SGHKS and CDR2 YYEKEE (reference sequence). This CDR3 has 14 amino acids. CDR3 in amino acids: CASSLLVWGGEQFF. Full variable domain (outside the CDR3, taken from reference TRBV5-5 and TRBJ2-1): DAGVTQSPTHLIKTRGQQVTLRCSPISGHKSVSWYQQVLGQGPQFIFQYYEKEERGRGNFPDRFSARQFPNYSSELNVNALLLGDSALYLCASSLLVWGGEQFFGPGTRLTVL.

The genes are TRBV7-6 and TRBJ2-5; lacking DNA, the TRBD1 call made by TCRdb goes unchecked. CDR1 SGHVS and CDR2 FNYEAQ come from the germline V gene. The CDR3 spans 14 residues. The CDR3: CASTPGGGQETQYF.

The CDR3 protein is CASGGEGGNEQFF. The chain links TRBV7-9 to TRBJ2-1; no DNA is available, so the TRBD1 call from TCRdb remains unchecked. Germline CDR1 is SEHNR and CDR2 is FQNEAQ (reference sequence). The CDR3 has 13 residues.

The rearrangement joins TRBV5-6 to TRBJ1-6. Germline V gene data show CDR1 as SGHDT and CDR2 as YYEEEE. The CDR3 sequence is 15 residues long. The CDR3 spells CASSPRSTLQQPLHF. The full variable domain, its missing parts supplied by reference TRBV5-6 and TRBJ1-6, is DAGVTQSPTHLIKTRGQQVTLRCSPKSGHDTVSWYQQALGQGPQFIFQYYEEEERQRGNFPDRFSGHQFPNYSSELNVNALLLGDSALYLCASSPRSTLQQPLHFGNGTRLTVT.

This sequence joins TRBV6-5 and TRBJ2-5; the D gene TCRdb calls, TRBD1, cannot be checked with no DNA. This CDR3 is 15 amino acids long. Germline V CDR1 and CDR2: MNHEY, SVGAGI. This chain's CDR3 is CASSYSVPGGETQYF.

This sequence joins TRBV28 and TRBJ1-1; TCRdb's D call, TRBD1, is unchecked because there is no DNA. This CDR3 comprises 15 residues. CDR1 is MDHEN and CDR2 is SYDVKM in the germline V gene. CDR3 residues: CASSSSGTAIFEAFF.

This chain connects TRBV30 to TRBJ2-1; the TCRdb D gene call, TRBD1, has no DNA to confirm it. CDR1 is GTSNPN and CDR2 is SVGIG in the germline V gene (reference sequence). The length of the CDR3 is 15 residues. The CDR3 here is CAWSVGQGGYNEQFF. Based on the CDR3 plus reference TRBV30 and TRBJ2-1, the full variable domain is SQTIHQWPATLVQPVGSPLSLECTVEGTSNPNLYWYRQAAGRGLQLLFYSVGIGQISSEVPQNLSASRPQDRQFILSSKKLLLSDSGFYLCAWSVGQGGYNEQFFGPGTRLTVL.

This chain joins TRBV28 and TRBJ2-1; TCRdb designates TRBD1, a call that cannot be tested without DNA. This CDR3 comprises 16 residues. Per germline, CDR1 MDHEN and CDR2 SYDVKM. CDR3: CASSFFGQGAGYEQFF.

This chain links TRBV4-1 with TRBJ2-6; TCRdb outputs TRBD1, but without DNA this stays unchecked. The CDR3 is made up of 16 amino acids. In germline, CDR1 is MGHRA, CDR2 YSYEKL. This CDR3 reads CASNGGLTSGANVLTF.

The CDR3 here is CSASPSGGLAKNIQYF. The chain combines TRBV20-1 with TRBJ2-4; no DNA is available, so the TRBD2 call from TCRdb remains unchecked. The CDR3 length is 16 residues. Per the germline V gene, CDR1 is DFQATT and CDR2 is SNEGSKA (reference sequence).

This chain links TRBV5-8 with TRBJ1-3. The CDR3 spans 13 residues. Germline CDR1 and CDR2: SGHTS and YDEGEE. This CDR3 is CASRVYSGNTIYF.

The chain links TRBV20-1 to TRBJ2-1; the D call of TRBD2 rests on TCRdb alone, since no DNA is present to check it. There are 15 residues in the CDR3. CDR1 is DFQATT and CDR2 is SNEGSKA in the germline V gene (reference sequence). CDR3 residues: CSASPGTRLYNEQFF.

The chain couples TRBV11-2 to TRBJ1-1; no DNA is available, so the TRBD1 call from TCRdb remains unchecked. The germline V gene has CDR1 SGHAT and CDR2 FQNNGV. The CDR3 runs to 15 residues. The CDR3 loop reads CASRRRGQGDTEAFF.